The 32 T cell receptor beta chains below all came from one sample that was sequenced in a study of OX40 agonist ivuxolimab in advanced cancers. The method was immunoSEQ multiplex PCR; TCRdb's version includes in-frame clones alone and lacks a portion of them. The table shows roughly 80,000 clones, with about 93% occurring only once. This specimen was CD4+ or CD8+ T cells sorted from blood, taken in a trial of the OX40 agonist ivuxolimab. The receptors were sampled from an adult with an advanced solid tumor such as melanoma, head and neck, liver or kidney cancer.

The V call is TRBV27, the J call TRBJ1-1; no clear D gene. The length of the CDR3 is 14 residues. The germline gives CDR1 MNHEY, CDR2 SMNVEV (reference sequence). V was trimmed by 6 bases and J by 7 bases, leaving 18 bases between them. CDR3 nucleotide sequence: TGTGCCAGCAGCCACTTTGGGAGAGAGAGTGAAGCTTTCTTT. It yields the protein CASSHFGRESEAFF.

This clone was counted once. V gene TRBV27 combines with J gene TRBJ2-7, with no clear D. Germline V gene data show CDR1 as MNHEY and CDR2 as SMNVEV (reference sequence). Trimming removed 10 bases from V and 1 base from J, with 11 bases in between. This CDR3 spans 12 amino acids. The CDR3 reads CATTLRSYEQYF. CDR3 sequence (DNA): TGTGCCACCACCCTGAGGTCCTACGAGCAGTACTTC.

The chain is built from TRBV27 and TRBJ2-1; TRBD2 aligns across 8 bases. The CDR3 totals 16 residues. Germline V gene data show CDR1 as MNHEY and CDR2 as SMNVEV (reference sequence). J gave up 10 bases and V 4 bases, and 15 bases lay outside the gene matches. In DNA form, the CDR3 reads TGTGCCAGCAGTTATAATTCCGGGACTAGTCAAGGGGAGCAGTTCTTC. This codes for CASSYNSGTSQGEQFF.

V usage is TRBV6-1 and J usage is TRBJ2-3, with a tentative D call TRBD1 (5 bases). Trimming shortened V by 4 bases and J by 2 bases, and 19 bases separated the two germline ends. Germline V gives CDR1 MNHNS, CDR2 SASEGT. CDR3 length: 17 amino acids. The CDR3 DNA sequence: TGTGCCAGCAGTGCCATGACAGTGTATTTAATCACAGATACGCAGTATTTT. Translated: CASSAMTVYLITDTQYF.

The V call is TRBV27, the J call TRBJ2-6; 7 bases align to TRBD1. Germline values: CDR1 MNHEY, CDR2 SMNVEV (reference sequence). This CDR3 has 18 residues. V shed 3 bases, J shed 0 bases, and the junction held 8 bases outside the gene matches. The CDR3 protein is CASSFYGDSLSGANVLTF. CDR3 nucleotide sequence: TGTGCCAGCAGTTTCTATGGGGACAGCCTCTCTGGGGCCAACGTCCTGACTTTC.

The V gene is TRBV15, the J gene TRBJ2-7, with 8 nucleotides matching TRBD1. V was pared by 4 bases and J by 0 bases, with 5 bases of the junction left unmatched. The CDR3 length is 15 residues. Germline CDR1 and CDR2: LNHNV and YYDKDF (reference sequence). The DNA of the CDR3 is TGTGCCACCAGCATTTGGGACAGGAGCTCCTACGAGCAGTACTTC. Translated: CATSIWDRSSYEQYF.

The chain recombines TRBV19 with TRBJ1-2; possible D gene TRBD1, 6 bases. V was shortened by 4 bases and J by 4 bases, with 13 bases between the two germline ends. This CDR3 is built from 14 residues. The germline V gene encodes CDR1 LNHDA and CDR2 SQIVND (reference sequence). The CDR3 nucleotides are TGTGCCAGTAGTAACGGCAGGGGTACCTATGGCTACACCTTC. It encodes CASSNGRGTYGYTF.

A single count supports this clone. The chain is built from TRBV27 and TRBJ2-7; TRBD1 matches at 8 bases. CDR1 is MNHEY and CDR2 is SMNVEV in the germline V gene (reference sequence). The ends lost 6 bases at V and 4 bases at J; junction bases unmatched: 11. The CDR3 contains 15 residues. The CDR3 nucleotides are TGTGCCAGCAGAAATTCCGGGACAGGAGTTTACGAGCAGTACTTC. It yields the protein CASRNSGTGVYEQYF.

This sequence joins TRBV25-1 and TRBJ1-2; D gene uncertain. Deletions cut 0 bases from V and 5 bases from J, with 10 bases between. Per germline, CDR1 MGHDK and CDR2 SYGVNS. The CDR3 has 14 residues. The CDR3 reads CASSEYEGFYGYTF. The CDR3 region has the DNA TGTGCCAGCAGTGAATACGAGGGATTTTATGGCTACACCTTC.

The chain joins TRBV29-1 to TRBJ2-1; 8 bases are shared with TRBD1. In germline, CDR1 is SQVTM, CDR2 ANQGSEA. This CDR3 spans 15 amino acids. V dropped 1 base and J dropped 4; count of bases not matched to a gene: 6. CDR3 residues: CSVEGGQVSYNEQFF. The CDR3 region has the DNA TGCAGCGTTGAAGGGGGACAGGTTAGTTACAATGAGCAGTTCTTC.

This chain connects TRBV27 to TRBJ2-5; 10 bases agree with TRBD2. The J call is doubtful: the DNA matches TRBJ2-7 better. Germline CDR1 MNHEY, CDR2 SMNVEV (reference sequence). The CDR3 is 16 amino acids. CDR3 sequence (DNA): TGTGCCAGCAGTTCCCTAGCGGGGGCCCTCTCCTACGAGCAGTACTTC. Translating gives CASSSLAGALSYEQYF.

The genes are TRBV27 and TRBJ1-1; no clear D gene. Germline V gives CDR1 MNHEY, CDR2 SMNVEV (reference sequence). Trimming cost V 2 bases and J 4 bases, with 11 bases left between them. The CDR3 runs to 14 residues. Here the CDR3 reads CASSLAGSGTEAFF. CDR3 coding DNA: TGTGCCAGCAGTTTAGCGGGTAGCGGCACTGAAGCTTTCTTT.

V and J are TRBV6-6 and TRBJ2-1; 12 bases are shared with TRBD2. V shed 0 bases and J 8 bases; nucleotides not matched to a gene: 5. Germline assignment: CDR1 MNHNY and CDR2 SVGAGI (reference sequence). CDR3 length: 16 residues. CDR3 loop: CASSYSRLAGDDEQFF. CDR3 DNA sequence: TGTGCCAGCAGTTACTCGAGACTAGCGGGAGACGATGAGCAGTTCTTC.

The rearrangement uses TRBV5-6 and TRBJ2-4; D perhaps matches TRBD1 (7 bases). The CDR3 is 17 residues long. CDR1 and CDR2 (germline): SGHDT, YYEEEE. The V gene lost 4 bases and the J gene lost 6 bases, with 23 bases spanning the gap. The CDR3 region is CASSQPAGGSWGNIQYF. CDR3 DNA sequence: TGTGCCAGCAGCCAGCCGGCAGGGGGGTCGTGGGGAAACATTCAGTACTTC.

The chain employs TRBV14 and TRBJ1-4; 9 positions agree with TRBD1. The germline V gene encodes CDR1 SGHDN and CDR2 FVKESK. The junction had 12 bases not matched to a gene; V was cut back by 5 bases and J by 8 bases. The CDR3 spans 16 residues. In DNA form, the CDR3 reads TGTGCCAGCAGCATCCTAGGGACAGGGTTGGGGGAAAAACTGTTTTTT. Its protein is CASSILGTGLGEKLFF.

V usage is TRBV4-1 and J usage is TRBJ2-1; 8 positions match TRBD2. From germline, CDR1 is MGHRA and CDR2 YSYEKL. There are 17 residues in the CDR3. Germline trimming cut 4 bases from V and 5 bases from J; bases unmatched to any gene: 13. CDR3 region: CASSPREGAGKNNEQFF. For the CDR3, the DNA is TGCGCCAGCAGCCCTCGGGAGGGAGCGGGAAAAAACAATGAGCAGTTCTTC.

CDR3 DNA sequence: TGTGCCAGCAGTTACGCTGGCGGAAAAGGAACTGAAGCTTTCTTT. It is translated as CASSYAGGKGTEAFF. The chain links TRBV6-6 to TRBJ1-1; D gene ambiguous. The CDR3 runs to 15 residues. Germline CDR1 MNHNY, CDR2 SVGAGI (reference sequence). Deletions cut 2 bases from V and 5 bases from J, with 15 bases between.

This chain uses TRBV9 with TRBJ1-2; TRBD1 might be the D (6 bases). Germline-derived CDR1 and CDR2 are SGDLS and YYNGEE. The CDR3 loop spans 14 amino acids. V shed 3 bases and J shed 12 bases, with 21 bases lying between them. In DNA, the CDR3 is TGTGCCAGCAGCGCTGCTACCACAGGGAGGTCCGACACCTTC. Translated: CASSAATTGRSDTF. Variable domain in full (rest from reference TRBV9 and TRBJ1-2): DSGVTQTPKHLITATGQRVTLRCSPRSGDLSVYWYQQSLDQGLQFLIQYYNGEERAKGNILERFSAQQFPDLHSELNLSSLELGDSALYFCASSAATTGRSDTFGSGTRLTVV.

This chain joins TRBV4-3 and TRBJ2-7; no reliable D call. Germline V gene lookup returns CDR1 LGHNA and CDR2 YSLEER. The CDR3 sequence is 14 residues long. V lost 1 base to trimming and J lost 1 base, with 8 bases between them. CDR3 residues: CASSQGASSYEQYF. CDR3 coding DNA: TGCGCCAGCAGCCAAGGGGCATCGTCCTACGAGCAGTACTTC.

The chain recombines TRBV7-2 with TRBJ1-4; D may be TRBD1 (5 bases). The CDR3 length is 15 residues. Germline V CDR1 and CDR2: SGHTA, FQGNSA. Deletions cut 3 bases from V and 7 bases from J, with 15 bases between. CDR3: CASSFYGDLGEKLFF. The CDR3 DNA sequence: TGTGCCAGCAGCTTTTATGGGGACCTCGGTGAAAAACTGTTTTTT.

The CDR3 loop is CASSLGFSGGNEQFF. In nucleotides, the CDR3 is TGTGCCAGCAGCTTGGGGTTTAGCGGAGGCAATGAGCAGTTCTTC. The V gene is TRBV9, the J gene TRBJ2-1, with D maybe TRBD2 (6 bases). V was pared by 4 bases and J by 6 bases, with 17 bases between. The CDR3 covers 15 residues. Germline values: CDR1 SGDLS, CDR2 YYNGEE.

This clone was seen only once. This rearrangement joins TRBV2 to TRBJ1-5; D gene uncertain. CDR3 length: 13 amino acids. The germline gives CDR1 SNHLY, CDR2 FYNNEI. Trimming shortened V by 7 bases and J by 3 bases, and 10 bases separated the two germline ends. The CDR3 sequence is CASNSGYNQPQHF. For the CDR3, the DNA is TGTGCCAGCAACTCGGGGTACAATCAGCCCCAGCATTTT.

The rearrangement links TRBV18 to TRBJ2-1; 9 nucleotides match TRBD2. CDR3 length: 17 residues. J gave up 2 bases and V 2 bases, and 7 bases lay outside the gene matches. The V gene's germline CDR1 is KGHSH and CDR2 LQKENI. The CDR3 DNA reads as TGTGCCAGCTCACCATTTTCGCGGGAGGGCCCCTACAATGAGCAGTTCTTC. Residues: CASSPFSREGPYNEQFF.

CDR3 sequence: CASSWGRDGETQYF. The CDR3 nucleotides read TGTGCCAGCAGCTGGGGCCGGGACGGGGAGACCCAGTACTTC. This chain links TRBV7-9 with TRBJ2-5; D possibly uses TRBD1 or TRBD2 (5 bases each). The CDR3 has 14 amino acids. Trimming cost V 4 bases and J 5 bases, with 14 bases left between them. Germline V gene sequence: CDR1 SEHNR, CDR2 FQNEAQ (reference sequence). The complete variable domain, with remaining parts taken from reference TRBV7-9 and TRBJ2-5, reads DTGVSQNPRHKITKRGQNVTFRCDPISEHNRLYWYRQTLGQGPEFLTYFQNEAQLEKSRLLSDRFSAERPKGSFSTLEIQRTEQGDSAMYLCASSWGRDGETQYFGPGTRLLVL.

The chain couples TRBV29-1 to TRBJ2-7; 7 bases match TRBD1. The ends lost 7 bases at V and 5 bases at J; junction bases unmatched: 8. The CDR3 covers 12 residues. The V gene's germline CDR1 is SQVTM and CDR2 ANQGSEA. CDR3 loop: CSAIHRGHEQYF. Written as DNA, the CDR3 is TGCAGCGCTATTCACAGGGGTCACGAGCAGTACTTC.

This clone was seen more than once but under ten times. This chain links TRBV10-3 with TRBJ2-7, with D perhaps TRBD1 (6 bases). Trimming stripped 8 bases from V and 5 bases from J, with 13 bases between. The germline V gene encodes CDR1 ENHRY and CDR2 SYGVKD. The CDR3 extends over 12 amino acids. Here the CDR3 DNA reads TGTGCCATCGGTCAGGGGAGAGACGAGCAGTACTTC. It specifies CAIGQGRDEQYF.

The CDR3 DNA is TGTGCCAGCAGCTTAACCTCTATGGCGGATAGCACAGATACGCAGTATTTT. The encoded protein is CASSLTSMADSTDTQYF. V and J are TRBV7-9 and TRBJ2-3; the D is unclear. Per germline, CDR1 SEHNR and CDR2 FQNEAQ (reference sequence). The V end was cut by 2 bases, the J end by 0 bases, with 15 bases between. The CDR3 totals 17 residues.

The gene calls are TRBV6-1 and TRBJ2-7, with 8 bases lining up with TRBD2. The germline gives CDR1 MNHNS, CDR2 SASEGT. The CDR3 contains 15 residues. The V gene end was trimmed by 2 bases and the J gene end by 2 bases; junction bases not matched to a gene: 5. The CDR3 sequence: CASSEFAGGTYEQYF. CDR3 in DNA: TGTGCCAGCAGTGAATTCGCGGGAGGAACCTACGAGCAGTACTTC.

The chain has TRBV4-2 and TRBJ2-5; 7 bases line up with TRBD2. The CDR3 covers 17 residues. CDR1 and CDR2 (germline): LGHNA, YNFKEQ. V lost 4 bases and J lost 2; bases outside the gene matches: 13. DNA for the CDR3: TGTGCCAGCAGCCCAACCCCCTTACTAGCGAGACAAGAGACCCAGTACTTC. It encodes CASSPTPLLARQETQYF.

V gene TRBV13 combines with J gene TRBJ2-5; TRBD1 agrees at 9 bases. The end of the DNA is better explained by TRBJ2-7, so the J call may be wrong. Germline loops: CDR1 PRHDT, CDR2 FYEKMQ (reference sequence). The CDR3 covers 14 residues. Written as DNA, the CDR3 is TGTGCCAGCAGCCCCCGGGACAGGGATTACGAGCAGTACTTC. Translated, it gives CASSPRDRDYEQYF.

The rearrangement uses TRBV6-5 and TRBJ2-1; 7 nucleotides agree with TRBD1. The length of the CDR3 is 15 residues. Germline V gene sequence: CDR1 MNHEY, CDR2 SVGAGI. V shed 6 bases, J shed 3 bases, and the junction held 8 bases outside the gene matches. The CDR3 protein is CASRTGTAVYNEQFF. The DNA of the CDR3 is TGTGCCAGCAGGACCGGGACAGCCGTCTACAATGAGCAGTTCTTC.

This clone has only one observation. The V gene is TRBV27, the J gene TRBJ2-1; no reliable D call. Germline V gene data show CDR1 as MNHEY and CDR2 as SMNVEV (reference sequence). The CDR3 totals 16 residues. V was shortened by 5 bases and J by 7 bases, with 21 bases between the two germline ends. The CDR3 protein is CASSPWLVVSVNEQFF. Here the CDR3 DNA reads TGTGCCAGCAGTCCCTGGCTAGTAGTTAGTGTGAATGAGCAGTTCTTC.